The clone carrying this T cell receptor beta chain appeared many times. The CDR3 is 13 amino acids. V was cut by 3 bases and J by 5 bases, with 5 bases left in between. The time point was: newly diagnosed GD, antithyroid drugs for less than 3 months. PBMC-extracted RNA yielded the TCR library. Building of the TCR beta libraries involved iRepertoire HTBI primers and Arm-PCR of CDR3 regions. MiXCR, run by TCRdb on the multiplex PCR reads, gives a single entry per CDR3 protein. The sample includes hundreds of thousands of distinct CDR3 sequences, roughly 15% of them seen just once. These data are taken from a study of regulatory T cells in long-lasting Graves disease. The data were also submitted as part of a second study, on T cells in Graves' hyperthyroidism and ophthalmopathy.

The material sequenced was peripheral blood mononuclear cells (PBMCs), taken at new diagnosis, from a patient treated with antithyroid drugs. The rearrangement joins TRBV12-3 or TRBV12-4 to TRBJ1-6, with a tentative D call TRBD1 (5 bases). This receptor was taken from a woman in her twenties or thirties with Graves disease. Here the CDR3 reads CASSLTDNSPLHF. CDR3 DNA: TGTGCCAGCAGTTTGACAGATAATTCACCCCTCCACTTT.